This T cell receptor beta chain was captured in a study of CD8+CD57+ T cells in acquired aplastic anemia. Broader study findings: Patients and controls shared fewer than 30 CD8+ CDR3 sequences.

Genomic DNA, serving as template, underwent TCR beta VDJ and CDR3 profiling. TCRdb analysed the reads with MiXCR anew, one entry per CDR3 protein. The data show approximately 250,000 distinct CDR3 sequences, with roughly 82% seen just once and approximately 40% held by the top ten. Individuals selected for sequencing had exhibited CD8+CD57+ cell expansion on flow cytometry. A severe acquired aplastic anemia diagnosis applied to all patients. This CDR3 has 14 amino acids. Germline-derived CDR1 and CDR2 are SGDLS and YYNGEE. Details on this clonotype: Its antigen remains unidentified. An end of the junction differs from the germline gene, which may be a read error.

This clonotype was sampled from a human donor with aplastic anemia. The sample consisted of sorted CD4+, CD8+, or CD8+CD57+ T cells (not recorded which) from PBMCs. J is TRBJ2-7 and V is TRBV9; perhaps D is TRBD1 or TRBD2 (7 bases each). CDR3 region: CASSSGGGNRDQHF. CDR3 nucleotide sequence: TGTGCCAGCAGCTCAGGGGGGGGTAACCGCGATCAGCACTTC.